This TCR beta chain was captured by sequencing in a study of shared clonotypes between healthy human individuals. Study observations and caveats: Since donors were few, the genetic and exposure-history diversity represented was limited. Lower generation probabilities were found for non-shared clonotypes than for those shared by all four donors.

The naive CD8 population came from CD45RO-negative cells selected for CCR7, without terminally differentiated effector memory CD45RA+ cells. Regarding this clone: The antigen remains undetermined.

V lost 1 base and J lost 7; bases outside the gene matches: 21. The CDR3 has 19 residues. CDR1 SGHVS and CDR2 FQNEAQ come from the germline V gene. How the authors handled the data: Junction-only immunoSEQ data arrived without quality scores, meaning filtering differed. This table comes from immunoSEQ multiplex PCR, and its TCRdb copy is limited to in-frame clones, with some not included. That table furnishes V, J and clone size, whereas the DNA furnished D and trimming. The data hold some 2 million clones, with approximately 94% observed a single time. The sequenced material came from naive CD8+ T cells sorted from blood. The chain combines TRBV7-8 with TRBJ2-5, with 7 bases fitting TRBD2. This TCR came from a man in his late teens or twenties in good health. The CDR3 DNA reads TGTGCCAGCAGCTTAGATGGACTAGATACGATGCTTGGAATGGGGACCCAGTACTTC. Residues: CASSLDGLDTMLGMGTQYF.